This record concerns one T cell receptor (beta chain) sequence. Its antigen remains unknown. The sample originates from a study of cytomegalovirus exposure and HLA in healthy donors. Study overall: Among the approximately 400 genotyped donors, less than 85% were placed in the Caucasian-associated ancestry cluster.

The CDR3 sequence is 14 residues long. The germline CDR1 and CDR2 sequences are KGHSH and LQKENI. V was pared by 2 bases and J by 2 bases, with 1 base of the junction left unmatched. PCR amplification relied on 60 Vbeta primers (plus 13 Jbeta primers). Generated by immunoSEQ multiplex PCR, the TCRdb table keeps only in-frame clones and is missing some. Its table lists under 95,000 clones. Study-wide points: Sequences of the TCR beta chain were said to predict the HLA-A and HLA-B alleles of most subjects accurately. Prior analysis indicated that the majority of TCR beta V segments exhibited productivity approximately 90% or approximately 30% of the time.

The sequenced sample consisted of PBMCs. This clonotype was sampled from a man aged 45 to 65 in good health and CMV-seronegative. J is TRBJ2-7 and V is TRBV18; 9 bases align to TRBD1. CDR3 DNA: TGTGCCAGCTCACCAGGGACAGGGACCTACGAGCAGTACTTC. It yields the protein CASSPGTGTYEQYF.